The 24 T cell receptor beta chains below all came from one sample that was sequenced in a study of beta chain features in type 1 diabetes. General study results and limits: Within each of all four CD4+ subsets, Type 1 diabetes patients had TCRB CDR3s that were moderately but significantly shorter.

What was sequenced were expressed TCRB transcripts, since all of the isolated RNA had been reverse transcribed. Using immunoSEQ multiplex PCR, the repertoire was profiled, and TCRdb retains in-frame clones only, with some absent. The sample consists of a few hundred thousand clones, approximately 15% of them appearing once. These TCRs' antigens remain unknown. The sequencing sample was made of naive CD4+ T cells from blood. These receptor sequences come from a young man with type 1 diabetes.

V is TRBV30 and J is TRBJ1-3, with D unclear. This CDR3 has 12 amino acids. Trimming pared 8 bases from V and 8 bases from J, leaving 16 bases between. CDR1 and CDR2 (germline): GTSNPN, SVGIG (reference sequence). The CDR3 reads CAGTRDWDTIYF. CDR3 DNA: TGTGCCGGCACTAGGGATTGGGACACCATATATTTT.

The chain carries TRBV30 and TRBJ1-2, with D unclear. V lost 5 bases and J 2 bases, leaving 15 bases between the germline ends. Germline V gene data show CDR1 as GTSNPN and CDR2 as SVGIG (reference sequence). The CDR3 has 14 residues. The CDR3 DNA sequence: TGTGCCTGGGGCCCGTCGACGGGGAACTATGGCTACACCTTC. This translates into CAWGPSTGNYGYTF.

Comments on this clone: One end of the junction does not line up with germline, which may come from a read error. CDR3 sequence (DNA): TGTGCCATCAGTGAGTCGACAGGCCTAGCGGAAGCTAATGAGCAGTTCTTC. This encodes CAISESTGLAEANEQFF. The chain uses TRBV6-1 and TRBJ2-1; tentatively, D is TRBD2 (7 bases). The CDR3 runs to 17 residues. Germline V gene data show CDR1 as MNHNS and CDR2 as SASEGT.

The rearrangement links TRBV5-4 to TRBJ2-2; D not certain. Trimming took off 3 bases at V and 4 bases at J, with 16 bases between the two ends. The CDR3 consists of 16 residues. Germline assignment: CDR1 SGHNT and CDR2 YYREEE (reference sequence). This CDR3 reads CASSWRRETTTGELFF. CDR3 nucleotide sequence: TGTGCCAGCAGCTGGCGGAGAGAAACGACCACCGGGGAGCTGTTTTTT. The full variable domain, completed using reference TRBV5-4 and TRBJ2-2, is ETGVTQSPTHLIKTRGQQVTLRCSSQSGHNTVSWYQQALGQGPQFIFQYYREEENGRGNFPPRFSGLQFPNYSSELNVNALELDDSALYLCASSWRRETTTGELFFGEGSRLTVL.

This clone has just a few counts. The J gene is TRBJ2-2, the V gene TRBV11-2, with 9 bases that match TRBD2. The V and J ends lost 2 bases and 5 bases, in that order; junction bases with no gene match: 6. This CDR3 has 16 amino acids. Per the germline V gene, CDR1 is SGHAT and CDR2 is FQNNGV. The CDR3 loop is CASSLSISGGTGELFF. In DNA, the CDR3 is TGTGCCAGCAGCTTATCCATTAGCGGGGGAACCGGGGAGCTGTTTTTT.

This chain links TRBV5-1 with TRBJ1-5; 8 bases map to TRBD1. Germline values: CDR1 SGHRS, CDR2 YFSETQ. J was trimmed by 6 bases and V by 3 bases; bases with no gene match: 5. This CDR3 has 14 amino acids. CDR3 nucleotide sequence: TGCGCCAGCAGCTGGGGGACAGGTGGTCAGCCCCAGCATTTT. It codes for CASSWGTGGQPQHF.

This rearrangement joins TRBV7-9 to TRBJ2-3; 10 nucleotides align to TRBD2. The CDR3 loop spans 16 amino acids. V lost 7 bases, J lost 0 bases, and 7 bases stayed unmatched. Germline-derived CDR1 and CDR2 are SEHNR and FQNEAQ (reference sequence). The CDR3 DNA reads as TGTGCCAGCACCCCGGCTAGCGGGGGAAGCACAGATACGCAGTATTTT. Protein: CASTPASGGSTDTQYF.

The rearrangement uses TRBV10-3 and TRBJ2-3, with TRBD2 matching 13 bases. This CDR3 is 16 amino acids long. V lost 6 bases and J lost 5; bases outside the gene matches: 8. Germline V CDR1 and CDR2: ENHRY, SYGVKD. CDR3 nucleotides: TGTGCCATCAGAGGAAGGACTAGCGGGAGAGGAGATACGCAGTATTTT. Protein: CAIRGRTSGRGDTQYF.

V gene TRBV7-9 combines with J gene TRBJ1-2; 7 positions match TRBD1. The trim removed 2 bases at V and 4 bases at J, leaving 7 bases unmatched. The V gene's germline CDR1 is SEHNR and CDR2 FQNEAQ (reference sequence). This CDR3 is built from 15 residues. CDR3 in DNA: TGTGCCAGCAGCTTATCACAGGGGATAGGCTATGGCTACACCTTC. Residues: CASSLSQGIGYGYTF.

This clone was seen only a few times. The gene calls are TRBV6-6 and TRBJ2-5, with 7 bases matching TRBD2. The CDR3 loop spans 14 amino acids. The V gene's germline CDR1 is MNHNY and CDR2 SVGAGI (reference sequence). After removal of 6 bases from V and 5 bases from J, the junction contained 9 bases not matched to a gene. CDR3 coding DNA: TGTGCCAGCAGACGGGGGAGGGGCGGGGAGACCCAGTACTTC. Protein: CASRRGRGGETQYF.

V and J are TRBV7-6 and TRBJ2-3; 8 bases line up with TRBD2. Germline-derived CDR1 and CDR2 are SGHVS and FNYEAQ. J was trimmed by 1 base and V by 0 bases; bases with no gene match: 3. The CDR3 spans 16 residues. CDR3 bases: TGTGCCAGCAGCTTAGCAGTCGGGGGGGGCACAGATACGCAGTATTTT. This translates into CASSLAVGGGTDTQYF.

Only a few counts were recorded for this clone. V usage is TRBV7-9 and J usage is TRBJ1-1; possible D gene TRBD1, 5 bases. The V gene's germline CDR1 is SEHNR and CDR2 FQNEAQ (reference sequence). The ends were cut back, 1 base at V and 6 bases at J, with 12 bases in the middle. CDR3 length equals 14 residues. In DNA form, the CDR3 reads TGTGCCAGCAGCTTAGAGGGGAACTTCGCTGAAGCTTTCTTT. Its translation: CASSLEGNFAEAFF.

The chain links TRBV5-4 to TRBJ1-2, with D possibly being TRBD1 (5 bases). The germline V gene encodes CDR1 SGHNT and CDR2 YYREEE (reference sequence). This CDR3 is built from 15 residues. Trimming removed 4 bases at V and 3 bases at J, with 16 bases between. The DNA of the CDR3 is TGTGCCAGCAGCCCGAGGCCAGGGAGGGACTATGGCTACACCTTC. Protein product: CASSPRPGRDYGYTF. The full variable domain, in which reference TRBV5-4 and TRBJ1-2 provide the parts outside the CDR3, is ETGVTQSPTHLIKTRGQQVTLRCSSQSGHNTVSWYQQALGQGPQFIFQYYREEENGRGNFPPRFSGLQFPNYSSELNVNALELDDSALYLCASSPRPGRDYGYTFGSGTRLTVV.

The gene calls are TRBV11-2 and TRBJ2-5; 14 bases agree with TRBD2. Germline V gene data show CDR1 as SGHAT and CDR2 as FQNNGV. This CDR3 comprises 15 residues. J was trimmed by 5 bases and V by 1 base; bases with no gene match: 0. The CDR3 loop is CASSLGTSGGETQYF. CDR3 DNA sequence: TGTGCCAGCAGCTTAGGGACTAGCGGGGGGGAGACCCAGTACTTC.

This sequence joins TRBV27 and TRBJ2-2, with 10 bases identical to TRBD2. The ends lost 5 bases at V and 5 bases at J; junction bases unmatched: 8. CDR1 is MNHEY and CDR2 is SMNVEV in the germline V gene (reference sequence). The CDR3 runs 16 residues. The CDR3 DNA reads as TGTGCCAGCAGTCAAGGGACTAGCGAAAAGACCGGGGAGCTGTTTTTT. It encodes CASSQGTSEKTGELFF.

This chain joins TRBV5-1 and TRBJ1-1, with D unresolved. CDR3 size: 13 residues. Looked up from germline, CDR1 is SGHRS and CDR2 is YFSETQ. Between the trimmed V and J ends, which lost 5 bases and 3 bases, there was a span of 11 bases. The CDR3: CASREGGYTEAFF. The DNA for the CDR3 is TGCGCCAGCAGAGAGGGAGGGTACACTGAAGCTTTCTTT.

This clone was detected a few times. The chain joins TRBV5-1 to TRBJ2-3, with D perhaps TRBD2 (5 bases). The germline V gene encodes CDR1 SGHRS and CDR2 YFSETQ. Trimming stripped 5 bases from V and 8 bases from J, with 9 bases between. This CDR3 has 11 residues. The CDR3 sequence: CASRLEVTQYF. Written as DNA, the CDR3 is TGCGCCAGCAGACTAGAGGTTACGCAGTATTTT.

The chain combines TRBV5-1 with TRBJ1-1, with a tentative D call TRBD1 (5 bases). Trimming cost V 0 bases and J 4 bases, with 22 bases left between them. Per germline, CDR1 SGHRS and CDR2 YFSETQ. This CDR3 has 18 residues. The CDR3: CASSLVPPGTGGGTEAFF. As DNA, the CDR3 is TGCGCCAGCAGCTTGGTTCCCCCCGGCACGGGCGGGGGCACTGAAGCTTTCTTT.

V and J are TRBV5-4 and TRBJ1-1; 11 bases match TRBD1. Germline trimming cut 1 base from V and 6 bases from J; bases unmatched to any gene: 2. This CDR3 is 14 amino acids long. Per the germline V gene, CDR1 is SGHNT and CDR2 is YYREEE (reference sequence). The CDR3 DNA reads as TGTGCCAGCAGCTTGACGGGACAGGGGGCTGAAGCTTTCTTT. Translation gives CASSLTGQGAEAFF. Variable domain in full (rest from reference TRBV5-4 and TRBJ1-1): ETGVTQSPTHLIKTRGQQVTLRCSSQSGHNTVSWYQQALGQGPQFIFQYYREEENGRGNFPPRFSGLQFPNYSSELNVNALELDDSALYLCASSLTGQGAEAFFGQGTRLTVV.

This clone turned up a few times. J is TRBJ2-6 and V is TRBV2; TRBD1 matches at 9 bases. V trimming: 7 bases; J trimming: 9 bases; junction bases outside the gene matches: 4. Germline V CDR1 and CDR2: SNHLY, FYNNEI. The CDR3 extends over 13 amino acids. CDR3 sequence (DNA): TGTGCCAGCACCGGGACAGGGAACAACGTCCTGACTTTC. This sequence encodes CASTGTGNNVLTF.

This clone was observed a handful of times. V is TRBV2 and J is TRBJ1-2; TRBD1 is a possible D gene (6 bases). The germline V gene has CDR1 SNHLY and CDR2 FYNNEI. V lost 4 bases and J 5 bases, leaving 17 bases between the germline ends. There are 15 residues in the CDR3. CDR3 loop: CASSGQAIITYGYTF. CDR3 nucleotide sequence: TGTGCCAGCAGTGGACAGGCCATTATTACTTATGGCTACACCTTC.

This chain joins TRBV6-5 and TRBJ2-7, with a tentative D call TRBD2 (6 bases). Per the germline V gene, CDR1 is MNHEY and CDR2 is SVGAGI. Between the trimmed V and J ends, which lost 6 bases and 0 bases, there was a span of 15 bases. The length of the CDR3 is 15 residues. CDR3 bases: TGTGCCAGCAGCCCAGGAGGGTTGAGCTCCTACGAGCAGTACTTC. It yields the protein CASSPGGLSSYEQYF.

This clone was recorded a few times. The chain links TRBV18 to TRBJ1-4, with TRBD1 matching over 7 bases. The CDR3 covers 16 residues. With 3 bases clipped from V and 5 bases from J, the junction kept 9 bases outside the gene matches. Germline V gene data show CDR1 as KGHSH and CDR2 as LQKENI. The CDR3 sequence is CASSPANRGGNEKLFF. The CDR3, as DNA: TGTGCCAGCTCACCGGCCAACAGGGGCGGAAATGAAAAACTGTTTTTT.

This chain joins TRBV5-1 and TRBJ2-1, with 14 bases fitting TRBD2. The V gene end was trimmed by 3 bases and the J gene end by 3 bases; junction bases not matched to a gene: 5. The CDR3 is made up of 17 amino acids. Per the germline V gene, CDR1 is SGHRS and CDR2 is YFSETQ. The CDR3 nucleotides read TGCGCCAGCAGCTGGACTAGCGGGAGGAAGGGCTACAATGAGCAGTTCTTC. Translating gives CASSWTSGRKGYNEQFF.